The subject of this entry is one TCR beta chain. The data were produced by immunoSEQ multiplex PCR, yet TCRdb's version contains in-frame clones alone and is incomplete. The sample has more than 75,000 clones, roughly 87% seen once. V gave up 5 bases and J gave up 0 bases, with 12 bases separating them. The CDR3 spans 14 residues. Germline lookup yields CDR1 SGHRS and CDR2 YFSETQ. The sample comes from a study of blood T cell repertoires in COVID-19. Whole-study context: T cells, B-cell-depleted T cells, or PBMCs supplied cDNA or gDNA.

The clonotype comes from a man in his fifties with acute or convalescent COVID-19. Material: peripheral blood. The chain employs TRBV5-1 and TRBJ2-7; D gene unclear. The CDR3 loop reads CASSIGLASYEQYF. CDR3 nucleotide sequence: TGCGCCAGCAGTATCGGGTTGGCCTCCTACGAGCAGTACTTC. Drawing the rest from reference TRBV5-1 and TRBJ2-7, the complete variable domain is KAGVTQTPRYLIKTRGQQVTLSCSPISGHRSVSWYQQTPGQGLQFLFEYFSETQRNKGNFPGRFSGRQFSNSRSEMNVSTLELGDSALYLCASSIGLASYEQYFGPGTRLTVT.